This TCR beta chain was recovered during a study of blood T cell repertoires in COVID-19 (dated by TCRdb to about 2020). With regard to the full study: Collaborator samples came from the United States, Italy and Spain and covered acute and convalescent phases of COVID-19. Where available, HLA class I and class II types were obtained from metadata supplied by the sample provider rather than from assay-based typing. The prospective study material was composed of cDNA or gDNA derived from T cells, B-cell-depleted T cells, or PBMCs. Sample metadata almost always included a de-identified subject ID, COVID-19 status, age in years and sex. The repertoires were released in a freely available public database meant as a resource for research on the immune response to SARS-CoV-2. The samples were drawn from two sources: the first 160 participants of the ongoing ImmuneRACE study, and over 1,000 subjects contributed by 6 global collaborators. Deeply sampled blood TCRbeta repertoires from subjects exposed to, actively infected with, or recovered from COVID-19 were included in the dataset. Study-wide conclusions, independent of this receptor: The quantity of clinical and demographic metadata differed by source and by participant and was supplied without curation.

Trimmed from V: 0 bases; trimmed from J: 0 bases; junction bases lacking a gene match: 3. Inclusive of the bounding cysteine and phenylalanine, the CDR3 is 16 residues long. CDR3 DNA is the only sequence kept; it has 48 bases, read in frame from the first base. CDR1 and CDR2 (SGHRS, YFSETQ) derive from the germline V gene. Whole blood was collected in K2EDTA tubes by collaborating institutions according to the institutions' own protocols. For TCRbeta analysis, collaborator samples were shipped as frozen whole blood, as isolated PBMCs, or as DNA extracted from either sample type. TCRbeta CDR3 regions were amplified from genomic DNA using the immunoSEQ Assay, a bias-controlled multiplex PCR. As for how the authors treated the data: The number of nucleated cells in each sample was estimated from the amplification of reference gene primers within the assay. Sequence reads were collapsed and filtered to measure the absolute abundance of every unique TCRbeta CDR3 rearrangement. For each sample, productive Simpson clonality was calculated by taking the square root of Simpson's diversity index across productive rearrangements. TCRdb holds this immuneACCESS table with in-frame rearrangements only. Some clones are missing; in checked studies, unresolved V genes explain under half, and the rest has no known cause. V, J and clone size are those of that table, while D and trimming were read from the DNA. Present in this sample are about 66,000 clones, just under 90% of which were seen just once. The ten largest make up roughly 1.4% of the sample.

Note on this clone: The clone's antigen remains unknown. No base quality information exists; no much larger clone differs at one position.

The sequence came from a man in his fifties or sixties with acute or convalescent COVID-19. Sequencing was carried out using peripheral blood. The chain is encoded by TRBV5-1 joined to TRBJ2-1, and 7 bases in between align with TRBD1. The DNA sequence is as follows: TGCGCCAGCAGCTTGGATCGGACAGGCTCCTACAATGAGCAGTTCTTC. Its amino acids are CASSLDRTGSYNEQFF.